The entry that follows covers one TCR beta chain sequence. The repertoire was sequenced with immunoSEQ multiplex PCR; TCRdb's copy has only in-frame clones and lacks some. The sample lists fewer than 300,000 clones, 91% occurring once. Seattle researchers signed up patients amid active infection and tracked them longitudinally. The data derive from a study of blood T cell repertoires in COVID-19. Study-wide context: The analysed material was cDNA or gDNA that came from T cells, B-cell-depleted T cells, or PBMCs.

Germline V gene sequence: CDR1 SQVTM, CDR2 ANQGSEA. Trimming stripped 7 bases from V and 2 bases from J, with 11 bases between. The CDR3 has 12 residues. Sequenced sample: peripheral blood. The chain carries TRBV29-1 and TRBJ1-1; possibly TRBD1 for D (5 bases). The sequence was collected from a woman in her twenties or thirties with COVID-19, enrolled during active disease. DNA for the CDR3: TGCAGCGCTGCTCAGGGTAACACTGAAGCTTTCTTT. Translation gives CSAAQGNTEAFF.